This T cell receptor (beta chain) comes out of a study of T cell changes during pregnancy in multiple sclerosis. This CDR3 has 17 amino acids. Trimming cost V 1 base and J 3 bases; bases outside gene matches: 10. The germline V gene has CDR1 SGHNT and CDR2 YENEEA. Sequenced by immunoSEQ multiplex PCR; TCRdb stores in-frame clones only, minus some. The sample holds around 50,000 clones, about 87% seen once. The TCR was taken from a human donor whose cells served as feeder cells for cultures in a pregnancy study. The V and J genes are TRBV11-3 and TRBJ1-2, with TRBD1 identical over 8 bases. Material: peripheral blood from another person, used as feeder cells. The CDR3 DNA is TGTGCCAGCAGCTTAGCTGGACAGGGAAACGTAGACTATGGCTACACCTTC. This encodes CASSLAGQGNVDYGYTF.